This T cell receptor (beta chain) was sequenced during a study of radiotherapy plus CTLA-4 blockade in lung cancer. Study in general: Objective responses occurred in 15% to 20% of patients; around 30% had disease control.

Method: immunoSEQ multiplex PCR; TCRdb's copy keeps in-frame clones and lacks some. The sample carries 80,000 to 100,000 clones, about four fifths recorded once. General observations from the study: Tumor-derived TCR clones expanded in blood after radiotherapy plus ipilimumab.

CDR1 and CDR2 (germline): SGHTA, FQGNSA. Trimming removed 5 bases from V and 9 bases from J, with 17 bases in between. This CDR3 is built from 14 residues. Comments on this clone: Its antigen is unidentified.

The source of this sequence is a human donor with non-small cell lung cancer who had a partial response to radiotherapy plus ipilimumab. Some clones in this sample may be carry-over from other donors' samples. The chain carries TRBV7-2 and TRBJ1-3; D may be TRBD1 (5 bases). The material was peripheral blood, obtained from a patient treated with radiotherapy plus ipilimumab. The CDR3 coding sequence is TGTGCCAGCAGCCCTAGGGGCGGCCGTTCCACCATATATTTT. Its protein is CASSPRGGRSTIYF.